Detailed here is one T cell receptor (beta chain). Sequence at one end of the junction differs from germline and may be a read error. It was with 60 Vbeta and 13 Jbeta primers that the PCR ran. The method was immunoSEQ multiplex PCR; TCRdb's version includes in-frame clones alone and lacks a portion of them. The clone table shows more than 45,000 clones, with the ten largest holding around 4%. The data are from a study of cytomegalovirus exposure and HLA in healthy donors. This CDR3 contains 16 residues. Per germline, CDR1 SGHKS and CDR2 YYEKEE (reference sequence). This clonotype was obtained from a male donor in good health and CMV-seronegative. This chain joins TRBV5-5 and TRBJ2-3; TRBD2 matches 9 bases. The specimen was PBMCs. The CDR3 nucleotides are TGTGCCAGCAGCCCCGTCGGTAGCGGGGGCACAGATAAGCAGTATTTT. Translation gives CASSPVGSGGTDKQYF.